These 26 T cell receptor beta chains originate from one sample sequenced in a study of CD8+CD57+ T cells in acquired aplastic anemia. Profiles of TCR beta VDJ and CDR3 were generated from a genomic DNA template. TCRdb used MiXCR to reprocess the reads, holding one entry per CDR3 protein. Of 200,000 to 300,000 distinct CDR3 sequences detected, 65% to 90% appear once; the ten largest clones hold 35% to 50%. Patients chosen for sequencing had shown CD8+CD57+ cell expansion by flow cytometry. Sequencing was done on a sample of sorted CD4+, CD8+, or CD8+CD57+ T cells (not recorded which) from PBMCs. These receptors were collected from a human donor with aplastic anemia.

The rearrangement links TRBV7-7 to TRBJ2-7, with D possibly being TRBD1 or TRBD2 (5 bases each). The CDR3 contains 15 residues. Looked up from germline, CDR1 is SSHAT and CDR2 is FNYEAQ (reference sequence). Trimming took off 4 bases at V and 12 bases at J, with 25 bases between the two ends. CDR3 region: CASSYTGNTRELLYV. CDR3 DNA sequence: TGTGCCAGCAGCTACACGGGGAACACCAGGGAGCTGTTGTACGTC.

A word on this clonotype: The conserved phenylalanine or tryptophan normally closing the CDR3 is absent here, so this likely arose from a read error. The DNA is left out, because the CDR3 cannot be placed on it with certainty; the CDR3 is given as TCRdb lists it. The genes are TRBV19 and TRBJ2-1; the table gives TRBD2 as D, unverified against the DNA. Including both end residues, the CDR3 is 16 amino acids long. The V gene's germline CDR1 is LNHDA and CDR2 SQIVND (reference sequence). The chain's CDR3 is CASSMAGGNCNDELFV.

CDR3 nucleotides: TGTGCCACCAGCAGGGCAAGTTTCGATTCACCCCTCCACTTT. Protein product: CATSRASFDSPLHF. The chain links TRBV15 to TRBJ1-6; D remains unclear. This CDR3 contains 14 residues. Germline V gene sequence: CDR1 LNHNV, CDR2 YYDKDF (reference sequence). The V end lost 3 bases, the J end lost 8 bases, and 11 bases lay between the germline ends.

Of note for this clonotype: The missing conserved phenylalanine or tryptophan at the end of this CDR3 makes a read error likely. The DNA is left out, because the CDR3 cannot be placed on it with certainty; the CDR3 is given as TCRdb lists it. This sequence joins TRBV7-9 and TRBJ1-2; TRBD1, the table's D call, was not compared with the DNA. The CDR3 region is 13 residues in length, termini included. Germline CDR1 reads SEHNR; CDR2 reads FQNEAQ (reference sequence). CDR3 amino acids: CASSLEAGHGANV.

This chain uses TRBV19 with TRBJ2-7, with 15 positions matching TRBD2. V dropped 9 bases and J dropped 0; count of bases not matched to a gene: 15. The germline CDR1 and CDR2 sequences are LNHDA and SQIVND (reference sequence). This CDR3 has 19 residues. Written as DNA, the CDR3 is TGTGCCAGCAGCTTGACCTTAGGACTAGCGGGAGGGAGCTCCTACGAGCAGTACTTC. Translating gives CASSLTLGLAGGSSYEQYF.

A single count supports this clonotype. Germline is not matched at one junction end, which may reflect a read error. V is TRBV2 and J is TRBJ1-5, with TRBD1 as a possible D gene (5 bases). Germline V CDR1 and CDR2: SNHLY, FYNNEI. The CDR3 has 13 residues. The CDR3 coding sequence is TGCGCCAGCAGCGACACGGGGACTCATACCCAGCATTTT. Amino acid sequence: CASSDTGTHTQHF.

The gene calls are TRBV10-1 and TRBJ2-5; perhaps TRBD2 as D (7 bases). The length of the CDR3 is 13 residues. Germline V lookup: CDR1 WNHNN, CDR2 SYGVQD (reference sequence). This CDR3 reads CSGVRGGADAQYF. CDR3 DNA sequence: TGCTCCGGCGTGCGTGGGGGGGCGGATGCGCAGTACTTC.

Note on this clonotype: Its ends do not fully match the called genes, so a read error is possible. This chain links TRBV10-3 with TRBJ2-1, with D tentatively TRBD1 (6 bases). The CDR3 spans 15 residues. Germline V gives CDR1 ENHRY, CDR2 SYGVKD. The CDR3 DNA reads as TGTGCCACCAGTGATTTGTCCCCGACAGGCAATGAGCAGTTCTTC. Its protein is CATSDLSPTGNEQFF.

V and J are TRBV20-1 and TRBJ1-2; unclear D gene. The CDR3 contains 12 residues. CDR1 DFQATT and CDR2 SNEGSKA come from the germline V gene (reference sequence). Between the trimmed V and J ends, which lost 5 bases and 2 bases, there was a span of 9 bases. This CDR3 reads CSARVANYGYTF. CDR3 sequence (DNA): TGCAGTGCTCGGGTAGCGAACTATGGCTACACCTTC.

This clonotype was observed a handful of times. The CDR3 sequence: CASSFHPDGTGTYEQYV. The CDR3 DNA is TGTGCCAGCAGCTTTCATCCAGACGGGACAGGAACCTACGAGCAGTACGTC. The chain joins TRBV7-8 to TRBJ2-7; 8 nucleotides line up with TRBD1. The germline CDR1 and CDR2 sequences are SGHVS and FQNEAQ. V dropped 3 bases and J dropped 2; count of bases not matched to a gene: 12. The CDR3 totals 17 residues.

This clonotype was detected only once. The chain is built from TRBV12-3 or TRBV12-4 and TRBJ1-5; no clear D. The CDR3 runs to 20 residues. Trimming removed 5 bases from V and 5 bases from J, with 31 bases in between. CDR3 nucleotide sequence: TGTGCCAGCAGTCTTACCCGGTGGGGAGGGAACACTGAAGGGCATCAGCCCCAGCATTTT. The encoded protein is CASSLTRWGGNTEGHQPQHF.

The chain combines TRBV7-3 with TRBJ2-2; possibly TRBD1 for D (5 bases). This CDR3 has 13 residues. Trimming removed 6 bases from V and 3 bases from J, with 8 bases in between. From germline, CDR1 is SGHTA and CDR2 FQGTGA. The CDR3 region is CASSYRHTGELFF. CDR3 nucleotides: TGTGCCAGCAGTTACAGGCACACCGGGGAGCTGTTTTTT.

The chain has TRBV4-2 and TRBJ1-4; 8 positions agree with TRBD1. Unmatched junction bases numbered 7, after V lost 3 bases and J lost 4 bases. The CDR3 loop spans 16 amino acids. Germline CDR1 is LGHNA and CDR2 is YNFKEQ. This chain's CDR3 is CASSQGGQGHNEKLFF. DNA of the CDR3: TGTGCCAGCAGCCAGGGTGGACAGGGTCATAATGAAAAACTGTTTTTT.

To note about this clonotype: Because it lacks the conserved phenylalanine or tryptophan at the end, this CDR3 is likely a read error. No DNA is shown, since the ends of the CDR3 on it are uncertain; the CDR3 is the one TCRdb lists. This sequence joins TRBV7-8 and TRBJ1-2; whether TRBD1, the table's D call, matches the DNA was not checked. The CDR3 spans 13 residues, counting both ends. Per germline, CDR1 SGHVS and CDR2 FQNEAQ. The CDR3 spells CASSPGHTGDYGY.

Comments on this clonotype: One junction end disagrees with the germline gene, perhaps due to a read error. V is TRBV24-1 and J is TRBJ1-6, with no clear D. This CDR3 has 15 residues. CDR1 KGHDR and CDR2 SFDVKD come from the germline V gene. In DNA, the CDR3 is TGTGCCAGCAGTGACAACAGAGACATGGGGTCACCCCTCCACTTT. This gives the protein CASSDNRDMGSPLHF.

The chain links TRBV9 to TRBJ1-2; D is uncertain. This CDR3 has 14 amino acids. The V gene lost 3 bases and the J gene lost 2 bases, with 11 bases spanning the gap. From germline, CDR1 is SGDLS and CDR2 YYNGEE. The CDR3 loop is CASSASGFNYGYTF. In DNA form, the CDR3 reads TGTGCCAGCAGCGCATCGGGGTTCAACTATGGCTACACCTTC.

The chain couples TRBV7-2 to TRBJ1-1; no reliable D call. Germline V gene lookup returns CDR1 SGHTA and CDR2 FQGNSA. The CDR3 totals 17 residues. Deletions cut 5 bases from V and 7 bases from J, with 26 bases between. CDR3 in DNA: TGTGCCAGCAGCGTAGAGGGATATCCAGCACAGAACCGTGAAGCTTTCTTT. The encoded protein is CASSVEGYPAQNREAFF.

V is TRBV7-9 and J is TRBJ2-2; possible D gene TRBD2, 5 bases. The CDR3 sequence is 16 residues long. The V end was cut by 5 bases, the J end by 8 bases, with 21 bases between. Germline V gives CDR1 SEHNR, CDR2 FQNEAQ (reference sequence). CDR3 in amino acids: CASSDSSTKSSGELFF. The CDR3 DNA sequence: TGTGCCAGCAGCGATTCTAGCACAAAGAGCAGTGGGGAGCTGTTTTTT. The full variable domain, with the rest looked up from reference TRBV7-9 and TRBJ2-2, is DTGVSQNPRHKITKRGQNVTFRCDPISEHNRLYWYRQTLGQGPEFLTYFQNEAQLEKSRLLSDRFSAERPKGSFSTLEIQRTEQGDSAMYLCASSDSSTKSSGELFFGEGSRLTVL.

The chain couples TRBV5-6 to TRBJ2-1; a possible D gene is TRBD2 (6 bases). Trimming took 8 bases from V and 2 from J, leaving 17 bases between them. This CDR3 comprises 15 residues. Germline CDR1 reads SGHDT; CDR2 reads YYEEEE. This CDR3 is CASSVAEGAYNEQFF. CDR3 in DNA: TGTGCCAGTAGTGTAGCGGAGGGAGCCTACAATGAGCAGTTCTTC.

The chain has TRBV5-6 and TRBJ1-2; D is possibly TRBD1 (6 bases). Trimming cost V 3 bases and J 6 bases, with 12 bases left between them. The CDR3 contains 13 residues. Germline V CDR1 and CDR2: SGHDT, YYEEEE. CDR3 DNA sequence: TGTGCCAGCAGCTGGGAGAGGGGGGATGGCTACACCTTC. Residues: CASSWERGDGYTF. The full variable domain, in which reference TRBV5-6 and TRBJ1-2 provide the parts outside the CDR3, is DAGVTQSPTHLIKTRGQQVTLRCSPKSGHDTVSWYQQALGQGPQFIFQYYEEEERQRGNFPDRFSGHQFPNYSSELNVNALLLGDSALYLCASSWERGDGYTFGSGTRLTVV.

The chain carries TRBV20-1 and TRBJ1-1; D unclear. The germline V gene encodes CDR1 DFQATT and CDR2 SNEGSKA (reference sequence). The CDR3 is 12 amino acids. Trimming removed 5 bases from V and 4 bases from J, with 11 bases in between. CDR3 amino acids: CSAFKSGTEAFF. As DNA, the CDR3 is TGCAGTGCTTTCAAGTCTGGCACTGAAGCTTTCTTT.

On this clonotype itself: A read error may account for a junction end that differs from germline. This sequence joins TRBV7-9 and TRBJ2-3; 8 bases fit TRBD1. This CDR3 is 14 amino acids long. Germline assignment: CDR1 SEHNR and CDR2 FQNEAQ (reference sequence). The CDR3 loop is CASSLATGADTQSF. As DNA, the CDR3 is TGTGCCAGCAGCCTAGCGACAGGGGCCGACACACAGTCGTTT.

This clonotype was detected ten times or more. This chain links TRBV9 with TRBJ2-3; perhaps TRBD1 as D (5 bases). This CDR3 has 17 residues. Germline CDR1 SGDLS, CDR2 YYNGEE. The germline V and J ends were trimmed by 4 bases and 4 bases, with 22 bases remaining between them. CDR3 in amino acids: CASSTSPRDGLPDTQYF. CDR3 nucleotide sequence: TGTGCCAGCAGCACATCTCCCAGGGATGGATTGCCAGATACGCAGTATTTT.

V gene TRBV7-9 combines with J gene TRBJ2-7; 8 positions match TRBD2. Unmatched junction bases numbered 12, after V lost 5 bases and J lost 6 bases. The CDR3 totals 15 residues. Germline lookup yields CDR1 SEHNR and CDR2 FQNEAQ (reference sequence). The CDR3 here is CASSPQLAARVEQYF. CDR3 coding DNA: TGTGCCAGCAGCCCTCAACTAGCGGCGAGAGTCGAGCAGTACTTC.

To note about this clonotype: The junction and the germline gene differ at one end; a read error may be behind it. The chain couples TRBV7-8 to TRBJ1-2; perhaps TRBD1 as D (6 bases). The CDR3 contains 13 residues. Germline V lookup: CDR1 SGHVS, CDR2 FQNEAQ. The CDR3 loop is CASSFGPGGGALF. In nucleotides, the CDR3 is TGTGCCAGCAGCTTTGGTCCAGGCGGGGGCGCCCTTTTC.

V gene TRBV5-1 combines with J gene TRBJ1-6; 7 positions agree with TRBD1. V was clipped by 2 bases and J by 8 bases; unmatched bases: 4. The germline gives CDR1 SGHRS, CDR2 YFSETQ. The CDR3 contains 14 residues. In DNA form, the CDR3 reads TGCGCCAGCAGCTTAGACAGGGTCGATTCACCCCTCCACTTT. This encodes CASSLDRVDSPLHF.